A single sample is the source of the 27 T cell receptor beta chains below, sequenced in a study of T cells in women clearing cervical HPV infection. The method was immunoSEQ multiplex PCR; TCRdb's version includes in-frame clones alone and lacks a portion of them. The data show over 30,000 clones, and the top ten clones hold 4.8%. Source material: blood buffy coat. The receptor source for this set is a woman between 18 and 69 years old with a cervical HPV16 infection that either progressed to CIN3+ or cleared (not recorded which).

A note on this clone: The read finishes 3 residues shy of the CDR3 end, and the germline J gene is used to complete it. The chain combines TRBV7-6 with TRBJ2-3; maybe TRBD2 (6 bases). The germline V gene has CDR1 SGHVS and CDR2 FNYEAQ. This CDR3 is 14 amino acids long. The V end was cut by 1 base, the J end by 4 bases, with 9 bases between. The part of the CDR3 DNA that was read is TGTGCCAGCAGCTTAGGGGGGGAAGCAGATACG. It encodes CASSLGGEADT. The entire CDR3 protein is CASSLGGEADTQYF.

A word on this clone: The CDR3 end is not reached by the read, which stops 3 residues before it; the germline J gene fills it in. The rearrangement uses TRBV12-3 or TRBV12-4 and TRBJ1-2, with no clear D. Trimming removed 6 bases at V and 6 bases at J, with 11 bases between. The CDR3 loop spans 12 amino acids. The CDR3 loop reads CASRTRGHGYTF. The CDR3 DNA, read in part, is TGTGCCAGCAGAACTAGAGGTCATGGC.

The sequenced CDR3 bases are TGCAGTGCTAGAGTTGGGGCCTATGGC. This gives the protein CSARVGAYG. The full CDR3 protein reads CSARVGAYGYTF. The chain links TRBV20-1 to TRBJ1-2; D is perhaps TRBD1 (5 bases). The read falls 3 residues short of the CDR3 end, and the missing part is taken from the germline J gene. Germline V gene sequence: CDR1 DFQATT, CDR2 SNEGSKA (reference sequence). V lost 1 base, J lost 4 bases, and 7 bases lay in between. The CDR3 is 12 residues long.

Comment on this clone: The sequence runs out 3 residues before the end of the CDR3; the remainder is reconstructed from the germline J gene. The V and J genes are TRBV5-4 and TRBJ2-5; 12 bases map to TRBD2. After removal of 4 bases from V and 3 bases from J, the junction contained 4 bases not matched to a gene. The germline V gene has CDR1 SGHNT and CDR2 YYREEE (reference sequence). This CDR3 spans 15 amino acids. The sequenced CDR3 bases are TGTGCCAGCAGCGAACGGACTAGCGGGGAAGAGACC. Translation gives CASSERTSGEET. The complete CDR3 sequence is CASSERTSGEETQYF.

For this clone: The read terminates 3 residues ahead of where the CDR3 ends, so the germline J gene completes it. The chain combines TRBV19 with TRBJ1-5, with D unresolved. The germline gives CDR1 LNHDA, CDR2 SQIVND (reference sequence). The CDR3 covers 14 residues. Trimming took off 5 bases at V and 6 bases at J, with 14 bases between the two ends. This CDR3 is CASSATPHRQPQHF. The CDR3 bases that were read are TGTGCCAGTAGTGCGACACCCCACCGTCAGCCC.

A word on this clone: The read ends 3 residues before the CDR3 terminus; that terminus is restored from the germline J gene. This chain uses TRBV19 with TRBJ1-3, with TRBD1 matching over 10 bases. V dropped 7 bases and J dropped 4; count of bases not matched to a gene: 10. This CDR3 is built from 16 residues. Germline V gives CDR1 LNHDA, CDR2 SQIVND (reference sequence). The sequenced part of the CDR3 DNA is TGTGCCAGTATTCAAATGGACAGGGGGTTCGGAAACACC. Amino acid sequence: CASIQMDRGFGNT. The whole CDR3 sequence reads CASIQMDRGFGNTIYF.

Worth noting for this clone: From the germline J gene comes the end of the CDR3, since the read stops 3 residues before it. The chain links TRBV5-1 to TRBJ1-2; possible D gene TRBD1, 6 bases. Germline loops: CDR1 SGHRS, CDR2 YFSETQ. The CDR3 has 13 amino acids. The part of the CDR3 DNA that was read is TGCGCCAGCAGGAGTGGACAGTGGAACGGC. It codes for CASRSGQWNG. The CDR3 as a whole reads CASRSGQWNGYTF.

In regard to this clone: The sequenced fragment ends 3 residues before the CDR3 boundary, so the rest is inferred from the germline J gene. This chain connects TRBV10-1 to TRBJ1-1, with 7 bases matching TRBD1. The CDR3 has 15 amino acids. Trimming took 2 bases from V and 3 from J; bases not matched to a gene: 6. The germline V gene encodes CDR1 WNHNN and CDR2 SYGVQD (reference sequence). The CDR3 loop is CASSEDEGADTEAFF. Partial CDR3 DNA: TGCGCCAGCAGTGAGGATGAGGGGGCAGACACTGAA.

Regarding this clone: The read stops 3 residues short of the end of the CDR3; the missing end is completed from the germline J gene. This chain connects TRBV5-4 to TRBJ1-2, with 8 bases identical to TRBD1. The CDR3 runs 15 residues. From germline, CDR1 is SGHNT and CDR2 YYREEE (reference sequence). CDR3 bases read: TGTGCCAGCAGCCGCCCTGGACAGGGCCTCGGAGGC. Amino acid sequence: CASSRPGQGLGG. The entire CDR3 protein is CASSRPGQGLGGYTF.

Details on this clone: The sequenced fragment ends 3 residues before the CDR3 boundary, so the rest is inferred from the germline J gene. V and J are TRBV5-1 and TRBJ2-5; a weak D match, TRBD2 (5 bases). V gave up 0 bases and J gave up 2 bases, with 14 bases separating them. Germline assignment: CDR1 SGHRS and CDR2 YFSETQ. This CDR3 comprises 16 residues. The DNA read from the CDR3 is TGCGCCAGCAGCTTGGGCCGGCCCCGGGGTCAAGAGACC. It yields the protein CASSLGRPRGQET. The whole CDR3 protein reads CASSLGRPRGQETQYF.

On this clone itself: The read is 3 residues too short to cover the CDR3 end, so that end is filled in from the germline J gene. This chain connects TRBV10-3 to TRBJ1-1; D remains ambiguous. CDR3 length: 12 amino acids. V shed 9 bases and J shed 0 bases, with 8 bases lying between them. CDR1 and CDR2 (germline): ENHRY, SYGVKD. Here the CDR3 reads CAIQHVNTEAFF. The CDR3 bases that were read are TGTGCCATTCAACACGTGAACACTGAA.

Comments on this clone: The CDR3 end is not reached by the read, which stops 3 residues before it; the germline J gene fills it in. The gene calls are TRBV2 and TRBJ1-5; weak D call: TRBD1 (6 bases). Trimming took 7 bases from V and 7 from J, leaving 17 bases between them. CDR1 SNHLY and CDR2 FYNNEI come from the germline V gene. The CDR3 sequence is 14 residues long. Incomplete CDR3 DNA: TGTGCCAGCACTAGGGCAGGGGCAAAACAGCCC. It codes for CASTRAGAKQP. In full, the CDR3 reads CASTRAGAKQPQHF.

As concerns this clone: The read terminates 3 residues before the CDR3 end, so the remaining end is supplied by the germline J gene. The J gene is TRBJ2-7, the V gene TRBV6-1, with D tentatively TRBD2 (6 bases). Trimming pared 2 bases from V and 2 bases from J, leaving 19 bases between. This CDR3 comprises 17 residues. Germline V gives CDR1 MNHNS, CDR2 SASEGT. This CDR3 is CASSESGGGRVAYEQYF. CDR3 DNA (partial): TGTGCCAGCAGTGAAAGTGGAGGAGGGCGGGTCGCCTACGAG.

About this clone: The sequence runs out 3 residues before the end of the CDR3; the remainder is reconstructed from the germline J gene. V and J are TRBV19 and TRBJ1-5, with TRBD1 matching over 7 bases. This CDR3 has 15 residues. Germline V gives CDR1 LNHDA, CDR2 SQIVND (reference sequence). V lost 9 bases to trimming and J lost 2 bases; unmatched junction nucleotides: 10. Partial CDR3 DNA: TGTGCCAGCTCCTCCGACAGGGTGGGCAATCAGCCC. Protein: CASSSDRVGNQP. The CDR3 reads in full as CASSSDRVGNQPQHF.

For this clone: The CDR3 extends 3 residues past the end of the read, so its final part is completed from the germline J gene. V gene TRBV19 combines with J gene TRBJ2-7, with D possibly matching TRBD2 (5 bases). Germline V gene sequence: CDR1 LNHDA, CDR2 SQIVND (reference sequence). Trimming pared 3 bases from V and 6 bases from J, leaving 6 bases between. The CDR3 has 11 residues. The CDR3 protein is CASSIGLEQYF. CDR3 DNA, as far as it was read: TGTGCCAGTAGTATTGGACTCGAG.

A remark on this clone: The CDR3 end lies 3 residues beyond the end of the read and is filled in from the germline J gene. The V and J genes are TRBV11-2 and TRBJ2-3; 14 positions match TRBD2. This CDR3 is built from 15 residues. The germline CDR1 and CDR2 sequences are SGHAT and FQNNGV. The sequenced CDR3 bases are TGTGCCAGCAGCTCGACTAGCGGGGGGGCCCTCGCG. It specifies CASSSTSGGALA. The CDR3, in full, reads CASSSTSGGALAQYF.

As regards this clone: The read falls 3 residues short of the CDR3 end, and the missing part is taken from the germline J gene. V is TRBV20-1 and J is TRBJ2-3; D uncertain. This CDR3 region has 11 residues. CDR1 and CDR2 from the germline V gene are DFQATT and SNEGSKA (reference sequence). V was pared by 7 bases and J by 5 bases, with 10 bases between. The CDR3: CSGEIGDTQYF. CDR3 DNA, as far as it was read: TGCAGTGGAGAGATCGGAGATACG.

Turning to this clone: The read ends 3 residues early relative to the CDR3; the germline J gene fills the gap. The chain links TRBV6-1 to TRBJ2-5, with a tentative D call TRBD2 (7 bases). Trimming took off 4 bases at V and 4 bases at J, with 19 bases between the two ends. Germline CDR1 and CDR2: MNHNS and SASEGT. This CDR3 is 16 amino acids long. The CDR3 region is CASSGTPGGVRETQYF. The part of the CDR3 DNA that was read is TGTGCCAGCAGTGGGACCCCGGGGGGCGTTCGAGAGACC.

Incomplete CDR3 DNA: TGCGCCAGCACTACTAGCGGGACTAACACAGATACG. Translation: CASTTSGTNTDT. The entire CDR3 is CASTTSGTNTDTQYF. The rearrangement uses TRBV10-2 and TRBJ2-3, with TRBD2 matching 10 bases. The read stops 3 residues short of the end of the CDR3; the missing end is completed from the germline J gene. V shed 7 bases, J shed 2 bases, and the junction held 6 bases outside the gene matches. This CDR3 has 15 residues. Germline loops: CDR1 WSHSY, CDR2 SAAADI.

As concerns this clone: The sequenced fragment ends 3 residues before the CDR3 boundary, so the rest is inferred from the germline J gene. The V gene is TRBV20-1, the J gene TRBJ2-1, with TRBD1 as a possible D gene (6 bases). The V end lost 1 base, the J end lost 2 bases, and 12 bases lay between the germline ends. This CDR3 spans 15 amino acids. CDR1 is DFQATT, CDR2 SNEGSKA, per germline (reference sequence). The part of the CDR3 DNA that was read is TGCAGTGCTAGAGGGGTGGGGGCCGCCTACAATGAG. It is translated as CSARGVGAAYNE. The complete CDR3 sequence is CSARGVGAAYNEQFF.

The CDR3 spells CSVAGLSNTEAFF. Partial CDR3 DNA: TGCAGCGTTGCGGGACTCTCAAACACTGAA. The chain has TRBV29-1 and TRBJ1-1, with D possibly matching TRBD1 (5 bases). The read ends 3 residues before the CDR3 terminus; that terminus is restored from the germline J gene. CDR1 SQVTM and CDR2 ANQGSEA come from the germline V gene. V was pared by 4 bases and J by 2 bases, with 11 bases between. The CDR3 totals 13 residues.

As for this clone: Coverage ceases 3 residues before the CDR3 finishes, and the germline J gene fills in the end. The chain links TRBV19 to TRBJ1-1; a weak D match, TRBD1 (6 bases). Per germline, CDR1 LNHDA and CDR2 SQIVND (reference sequence). The germline V and J ends were trimmed by 0 bases and 3 bases, with 11 bases remaining between them. The CDR3 totals 15 residues. The DNA read from the CDR3 is TGTGCCAGTAGTATAGATCTCCGGACAGACACTGAA. It codes for CASSIDLRTDTE. The CDR3 as a whole reads CASSIDLRTDTEAFF.

As for this clone: From the germline J gene comes the end of the CDR3, since the read stops 3 residues before it. The chain recombines TRBV6-1 with TRBJ1-5; 7 bases are shared with TRBD1. Losses at the gene ends were 3 bases for V and 6 bases for J; bases not matched to a gene: 11. CDR3 length equals 16 residues. CDR1 and CDR2 from the germline V gene are MNHNS and SASEGT. The CDR3 DNA, read in part, is TGTGCCAGCAGTGAGCAAGGGCAGGGGGTAGGTCAGCCC. It specifies CASSEQGQGVGQP. The entire CDR3 protein reads CASSEQGQGVGQPQHF.

Remarks on this clone: Sequencing ends 3 residues short of the CDR3 end; the germline J gene provides the rest. The chain carries TRBV7-6 and TRBJ2-1; TRBD1 aligns across 8 bases. The J segment lost 6 bases and the V segment lost 5 bases, leaving 6 bases of the junction unmatched. This CDR3 has 14 residues. Germline V CDR1 and CDR2: SGHVS, FNYEAQ. The sequenced CDR3 bases are TGTGCCAGCAGCCCGACAGGGGCGGGCAATGAG. Amino acids: CASSPTGAGNE. The whole CDR3 sequence reads CASSPTGAGNEQFF.

A remark on this clone: The read stops 3 residues short of the end of the CDR3; the missing end is completed from the germline J gene. The rearrangement links TRBV5-1 to TRBJ2-2; 9 bases line up with TRBD1. The CDR3 spans 14 residues. Trimming cost V 0 bases and J 7 bases; bases outside gene matches: 1. Looked up from germline, CDR1 is SGHRS and CDR2 is YFSETQ. The CDR3 sequence is CASSLGQGVGELFF. The CDR3 DNA, read in part, is TGCGCCAGCAGCTTGGGACAGGGGGTCGGGGAG. The entire variable domain, with the rest obtained from reference TRBV5-1 and TRBJ2-2, is as follows: KAGVTQTPRYLIKTRGQQVTLSCSPISGHRSVSWYQQTPGQGLQFLFEYFSETQRNKGNFPGRFSGRQFSNSRSEMNVSTLELGDSALYLCASSLGQGVGELFFGEGSRLTVL.

Worth noting for this clone: Read data end 3 residues before the CDR3 end; the end is taken from the germline J gene. J is TRBJ2-1 and V is TRBV7-9; tentatively, D is TRBD2 (5 bases). The germline V and J ends were trimmed by 5 bases and 5 bases, with 16 bases remaining between them. This CDR3 contains 15 residues. Germline V lookup: CDR1 SEHNR, CDR2 FQNEAQ (reference sequence). CDR3 sequence: CASSTPGSPDNEQFF. The DNA read from the CDR3 is TGTGCCAGCAGCACCCCGGGGTCCCCCGACAATGAG. The entire variable domain, with the rest obtained from reference TRBV7-9 and TRBJ2-1, is as follows: DTGVSQNPRHKITKRGQNVTFRCDPISEHNRLYWYRQTLGQGPEFLTYFQNEAQLEKSRLLSDRFSAERPKGSFSTLEIQRTEQGDSAMYLCASSTPGSPDNEQFFGPGTRLTVL.

Notes on this clone: The CDR3 end is not reached by the read, which stops 3 residues before it; the germline J gene fills it in. The chain has TRBV20-1 and TRBJ2-7; TRBD2 matches at 7 bases. There are 15 residues in the CDR3. Germline CDR1 and CDR2: DFQATT and SNEGSKA (reference sequence). V lost 0 bases and J lost 6; bases outside the gene matches: 11. CDR3 amino acids: CSARDQGRGGREQYF. The DNA read from the CDR3 is TGCAGTGCTAGAGATCAAGGGCGGGGAGGGCGCGAG.